This entry concerns a single T cell receptor (beta chain). TCRdb used MiXCR to reprocess the RT-PCR reads, holding one entry per CDR3 protein. The sample lists some 880,000 distinct CDR3 sequences, around 17% occurring once. The data are from a study of patients and donors after allogeneic stem cell transplantation. Germline V gene lookup returns CDR1 SGDLS and CDR2 YYNGEE. Between the trimmed V and J ends, which lost 4 bases and 2 bases, there was a span of 16 bases. The CDR3 totals 15 residues. The V and J genes are TRBV9 and TRBJ2-7, with D possibly matching TRBD1 (5 bases). The sample was blood, either unsorted or a sorted T cell fraction (not recorded which). The TCR was taken from a human donor who was either an allogeneic HSCT recipient or a stem cell or donor lymphocyte infusion donor (not recorded which). It is not recorded whose cells these are; they may come from a transplant donor. CDR3 bases: TGTGCCAGCAGCCCCGAAGGGGAAGGAACCTACGAGCAGTACTTC. Residues: CASSPEGEGTYEQYF.